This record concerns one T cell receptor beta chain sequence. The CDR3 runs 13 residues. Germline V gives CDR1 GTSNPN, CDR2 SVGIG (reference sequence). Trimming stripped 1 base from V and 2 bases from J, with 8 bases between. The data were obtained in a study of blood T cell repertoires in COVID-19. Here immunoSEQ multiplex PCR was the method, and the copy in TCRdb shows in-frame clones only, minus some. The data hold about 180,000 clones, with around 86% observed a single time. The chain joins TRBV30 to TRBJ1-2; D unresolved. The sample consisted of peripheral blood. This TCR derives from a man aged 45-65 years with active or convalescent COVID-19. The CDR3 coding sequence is TGTGCCTGGAGTGCCCCCCCGAACTATGGCTACACCTTC. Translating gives CAWSAPPNYGYTF.